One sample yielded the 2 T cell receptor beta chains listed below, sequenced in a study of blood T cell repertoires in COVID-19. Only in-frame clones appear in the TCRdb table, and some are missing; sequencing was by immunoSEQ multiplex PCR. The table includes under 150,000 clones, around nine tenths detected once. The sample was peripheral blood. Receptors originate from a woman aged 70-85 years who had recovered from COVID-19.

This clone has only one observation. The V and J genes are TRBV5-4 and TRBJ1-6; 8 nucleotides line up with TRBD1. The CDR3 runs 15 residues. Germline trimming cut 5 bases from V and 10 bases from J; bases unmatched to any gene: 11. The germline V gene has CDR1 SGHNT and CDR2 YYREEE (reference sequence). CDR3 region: CASSYDRGIWSPLHF. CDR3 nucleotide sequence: TGTGCCAGCAGTTATGACAGGGGTATATGGTCACCCCTCCACTTT.

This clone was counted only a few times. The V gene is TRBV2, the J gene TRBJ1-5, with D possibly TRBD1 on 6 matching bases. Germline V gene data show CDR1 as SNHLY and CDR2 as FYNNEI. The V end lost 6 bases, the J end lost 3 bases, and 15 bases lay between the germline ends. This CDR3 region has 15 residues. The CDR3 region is CASSDTGPFNQPQHF. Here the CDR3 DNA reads TGTGCCAGCAGCGACACAGGGCCTTTCAATCAGCCCCAGCATTTT.